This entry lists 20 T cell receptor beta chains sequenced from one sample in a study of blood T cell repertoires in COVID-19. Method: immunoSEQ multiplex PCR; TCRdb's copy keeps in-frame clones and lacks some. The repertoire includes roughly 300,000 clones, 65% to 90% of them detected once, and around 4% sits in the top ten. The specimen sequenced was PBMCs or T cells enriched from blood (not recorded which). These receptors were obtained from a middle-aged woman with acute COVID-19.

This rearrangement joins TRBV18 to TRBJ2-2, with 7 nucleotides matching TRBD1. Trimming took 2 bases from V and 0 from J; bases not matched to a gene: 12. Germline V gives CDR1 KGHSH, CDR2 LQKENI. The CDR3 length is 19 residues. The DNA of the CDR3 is TGTGCCAGCTCACCATCGGTTTTTGTGGGACAGACGAACACCGGGGAGCTGTTTTTT. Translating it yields CASSPSVFVGQTNTGELFF.

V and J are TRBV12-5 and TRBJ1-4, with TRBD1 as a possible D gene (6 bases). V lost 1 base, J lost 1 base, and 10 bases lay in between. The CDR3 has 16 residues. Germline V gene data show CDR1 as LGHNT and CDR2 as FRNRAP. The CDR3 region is CASGLGTGKTNEKLFF. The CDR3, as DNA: TGTGCTAGTGGTTTGGGCACAGGGAAAACTAATGAAAAACTGTTTTTT.

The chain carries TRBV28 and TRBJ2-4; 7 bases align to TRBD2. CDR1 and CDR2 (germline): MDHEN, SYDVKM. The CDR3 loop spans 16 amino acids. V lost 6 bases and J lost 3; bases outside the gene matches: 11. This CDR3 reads CASRQITGGLKNIQYF. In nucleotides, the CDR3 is TGTGCCAGCAGACAAATAACGGGGGGACTCAAAAACATTCAGTACTTC. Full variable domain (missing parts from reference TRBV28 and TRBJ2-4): DVKVTQSSRYLVKRTGEKVFLECVQDMDHENMFWYRQDPGLGLRLIYFSYDVKMKEKGDIPEGYSVSREKKERFSLILESASTNQTSMYLCASRQITGGLKNIQYFGAGTRLSVL.

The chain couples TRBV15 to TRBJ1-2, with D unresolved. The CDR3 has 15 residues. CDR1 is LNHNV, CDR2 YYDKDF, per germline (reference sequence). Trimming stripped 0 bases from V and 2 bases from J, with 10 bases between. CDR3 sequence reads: CATSRELLENYGYTF. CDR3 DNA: TGTGCCACCAGCAGAGAATTGCTAGAAAACTATGGCTACACCTTC.

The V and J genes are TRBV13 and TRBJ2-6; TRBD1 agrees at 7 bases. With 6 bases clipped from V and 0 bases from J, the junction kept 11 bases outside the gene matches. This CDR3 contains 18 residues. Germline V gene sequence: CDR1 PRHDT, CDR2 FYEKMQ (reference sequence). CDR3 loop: CASSYAGTAYSGANVLTF. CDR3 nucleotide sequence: TGTGCCAGCAGTTATGCCGGGACAGCCTACTCTGGGGCCAACGTCCTGACTTTC.

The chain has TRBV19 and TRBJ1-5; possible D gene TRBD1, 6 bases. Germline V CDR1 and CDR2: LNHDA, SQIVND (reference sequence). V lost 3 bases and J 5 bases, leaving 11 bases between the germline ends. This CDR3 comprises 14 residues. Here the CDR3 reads CASSIASGDQPQHF. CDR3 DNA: TGTGCCAGTAGTATCGCCTCAGGGGATCAGCCCCAGCATTTT.

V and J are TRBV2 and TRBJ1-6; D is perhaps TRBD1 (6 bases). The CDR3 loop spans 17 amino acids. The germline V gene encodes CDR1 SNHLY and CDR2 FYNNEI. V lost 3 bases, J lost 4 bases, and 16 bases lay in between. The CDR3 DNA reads TGTGCCAGCAGTGACCCCAGGGGTGGCGGATATAATTCACCCCTCCACTTT. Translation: CASSDPRGGGYNSPLHF.

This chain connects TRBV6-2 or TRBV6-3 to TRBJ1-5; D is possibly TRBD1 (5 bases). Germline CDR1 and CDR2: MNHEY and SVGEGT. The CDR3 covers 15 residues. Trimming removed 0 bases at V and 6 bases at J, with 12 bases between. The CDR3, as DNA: TGTGCCAGCAGTTACTCCCAGGGCAGAGGTCAGCCCCAGCATTTT. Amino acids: CASSYSQGRGQPQHF.

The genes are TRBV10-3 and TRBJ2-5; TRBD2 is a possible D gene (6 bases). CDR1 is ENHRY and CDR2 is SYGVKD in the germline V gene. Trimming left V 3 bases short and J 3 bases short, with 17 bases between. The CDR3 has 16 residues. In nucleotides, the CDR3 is TGTGCCATCAGTGATTCAAGGGGAGGCAGGAAAGAGACCCAGTACTTC. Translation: CAISDSRGGRKETQYF.

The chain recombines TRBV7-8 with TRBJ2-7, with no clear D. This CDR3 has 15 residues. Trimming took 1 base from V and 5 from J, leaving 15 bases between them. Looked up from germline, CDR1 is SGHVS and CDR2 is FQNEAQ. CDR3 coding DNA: TGTGCCAGCAGCTTAGGTTCAACTCTCGTTCACGAGCAGTACTTC. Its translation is CASSLGSTLVHEQYF. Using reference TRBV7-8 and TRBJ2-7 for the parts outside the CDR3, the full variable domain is GAGVSQSPRYKVAKRGQDVALRCDPISGHVSLFWYQQALGQGPEFLTYFQNEAQLDKSGLPSDRFFAERPEGSVSTLKIQRTQQEDSAVYLCASSLGSTLVHEQYFGPGTRLTVT.

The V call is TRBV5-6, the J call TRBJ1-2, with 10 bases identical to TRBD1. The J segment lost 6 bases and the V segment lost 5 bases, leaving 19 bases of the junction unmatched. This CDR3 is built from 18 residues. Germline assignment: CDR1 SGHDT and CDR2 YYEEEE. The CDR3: CASSYLSYPGQGQDGYTF. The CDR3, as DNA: TGTGCCAGCAGTTATCTAAGCTATCCGGGACAGGGGCAGGATGGCTACACCTTC.

The DNA of the CDR3 is TGTGCCAGCAGCTCGGGACAGGCCTATGGCTACACCTTC. It encodes CASSSGQAYGYTF. The chain recombines TRBV5-4 with TRBJ1-2; 8 positions agree with TRBD1. The germline gives CDR1 SGHNT, CDR2 YYREEE (reference sequence). The V and J ends lost 3 bases and 4 bases, in that order; junction bases with no gene match: 2. CDR3 length: 13 amino acids.

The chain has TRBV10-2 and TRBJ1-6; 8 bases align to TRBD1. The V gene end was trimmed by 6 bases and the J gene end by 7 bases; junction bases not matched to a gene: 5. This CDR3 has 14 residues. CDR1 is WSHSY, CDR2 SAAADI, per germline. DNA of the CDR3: TGCGCCAGCAGGCCAGACAGGGGCAATTCACCCCTCCACTTT. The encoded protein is CASRPDRGNSPLHF.

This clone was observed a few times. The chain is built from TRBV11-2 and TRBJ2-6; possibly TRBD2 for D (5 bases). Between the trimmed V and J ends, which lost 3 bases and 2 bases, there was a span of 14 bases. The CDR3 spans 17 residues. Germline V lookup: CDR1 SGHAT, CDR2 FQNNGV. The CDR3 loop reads CASSFPISGTGANVLTF. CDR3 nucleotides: TGTGCCAGCAGCTTTCCGATCTCGGGGACTGGGGCCAACGTCCTGACTTTC.

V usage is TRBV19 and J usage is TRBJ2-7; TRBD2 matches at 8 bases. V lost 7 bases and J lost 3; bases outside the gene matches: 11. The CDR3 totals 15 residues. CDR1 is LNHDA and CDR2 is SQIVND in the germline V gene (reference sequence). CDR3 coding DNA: TGTGCCAGTACTAATAAAGCGGGAGTCGGCTACGAGCAGTACTTC. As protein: CASTNKAGVGYEQYF.

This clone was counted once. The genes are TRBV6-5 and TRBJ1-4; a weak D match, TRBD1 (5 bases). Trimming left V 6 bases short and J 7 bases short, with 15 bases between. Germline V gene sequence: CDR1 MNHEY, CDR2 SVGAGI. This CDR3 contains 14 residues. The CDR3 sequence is CASRWGDTSEKLFF. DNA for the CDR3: TGTGCCAGCAGATGGGGGGATACCAGTGAAAAACTGTTTTTT.

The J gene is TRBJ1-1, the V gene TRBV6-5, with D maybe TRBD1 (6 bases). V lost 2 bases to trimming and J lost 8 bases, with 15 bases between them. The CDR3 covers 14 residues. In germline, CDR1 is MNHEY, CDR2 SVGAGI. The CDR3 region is CASSYLINRAEAFF. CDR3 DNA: TGTGCCAGCAGTTACCTGATTAACAGGGCGGAAGCTTTCTTT.

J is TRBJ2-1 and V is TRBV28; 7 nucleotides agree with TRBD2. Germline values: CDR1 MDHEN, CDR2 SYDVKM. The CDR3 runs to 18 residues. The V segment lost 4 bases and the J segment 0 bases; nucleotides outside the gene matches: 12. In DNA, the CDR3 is TGTGCCAGCAGTTCCCACGAAACTAGCGAGAGCTCCTACAATGAGCAGTTCTTC. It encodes CASSSHETSESSYNEQFF. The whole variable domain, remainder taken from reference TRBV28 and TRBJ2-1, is DVKVTQSSRYLVKRTGEKVFLECVQDMDHENMFWYRQDPGLGLRLIYFSYDVKMKEKGDIPEGYSVSREKKERFSLILESASTNQTSMYLCASSSHETSESSYNEQFFGPGTRLTVL.

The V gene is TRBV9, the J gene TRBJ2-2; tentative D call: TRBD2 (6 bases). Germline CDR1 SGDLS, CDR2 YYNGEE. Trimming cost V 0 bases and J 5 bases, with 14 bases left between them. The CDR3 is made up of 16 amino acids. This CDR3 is CASSVEPRGATGELFF. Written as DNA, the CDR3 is TGTGCCAGCAGCGTAGAACCGCGCGGGGCTACCGGGGAGCTGTTTTTT.

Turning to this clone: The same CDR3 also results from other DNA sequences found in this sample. The CDR3 coding sequence is TGTGCCAGTAGTATGGGACAGGGGAGCAATCAGCCCCAGCATTTT. It codes for CASSMGQGSNQPQHF. The V call is TRBV19, the J call TRBJ1-5, with 10 bases lining up with TRBD1. The CDR3 extends over 15 amino acids. Trimming removed 3 bases from V and 1 base from J; junction bases left unmatched: 0. Germline loops: CDR1 LNHDA, CDR2 SQIVND (reference sequence).